The next 20 T cell receptor beta chains were all read from a single sample in a study of response to subunit inactivated influenza vaccine. TCRdb re-derived calls from the RT-PCR reads in MiXCR, one entry per CDR3 protein. Of roughly 700,000 distinct CDR3 sequences listed, roughly 14% are singletons. The specimen comprised PBMCs from blood, sampled roughly 15 days before vaccination. These receptors all come from a man aged 50-60 years who received an inactivated influenza vaccine.

Notes on this clonotype: The junction and the germline gene differ at one end; a read error may be behind it. The rearrangement uses TRBV4-1 and TRBJ1-1, with D perhaps matching TRBD1 (6 bases). This CDR3 spans 14 amino acids. Per the germline V gene, CDR1 is MGHRA and CDR2 is YSYEKL. The DNA of the CDR3 is TGCGCCGGCAGCCGAGAGCAGGGGATTACTGAAGCTTTCTTT. Protein product: CAGSREQGITEAFF.

This clonotype has a count of ten or more. The chain uses TRBV6-2 or TRBV6-3 and TRBJ2-2, with 7 bases fitting TRBD2. The germline V gene has CDR1 MNHEY and CDR2 SVGEGT. V trimming: 4 bases; J trimming: 5 bases; junction bases outside the gene matches: 13. This CDR3 has 17 amino acids. The CDR3 DNA follows: TGTGCCAGCAGTTCCGAATGGGGGAGGGCCGGAACCGGGGAGCTGTTTTTT. Translation gives CASSSEWGRAGTGELFF.

This clonotype was found a few times. This chain joins TRBV4-3 and TRBJ2-2; D is perhaps TRBD2 (6 bases). V lost 0 bases and J 3 bases, leaving 8 bases between the germline ends. This CDR3 region has 15 residues. Germline V gene data show CDR1 as LGHNA and CDR2 as YSLEER. DNA for the CDR3: TGCGCCAGCAGCCAAGAAGGAGGGTACACCGGGGAGCTGTTTTTT. Its translation: CASSQEGGYTGELFF.

The rearrangement joins TRBV18 to TRBJ1-2, with unresolved D. The CDR3 covers 14 residues. V gave up 7 bases and J gave up 8 bases, with 20 bases separating them. Looked up from germline, CDR1 is KGHSH and CDR2 is LQKENI. The CDR3 sequence: CASYIGPPGGGYTF. CDR3 bases: TGTGCCAGCTATATAGGGCCGCCCGGAGGAGGCTACACCTTC.

V is TRBV28 and J is TRBJ2-1; TRBD2 matches at 14 bases. This CDR3 is 18 amino acids long. Germline assignment: CDR1 MDHEN and CDR2 SYDVKM. V was clipped by 2 bases and J by 5 bases; unmatched bases: 8. Here the CDR3 reads CASSLARRTSGRNNEQFF. The CDR3 DNA is TGTGCCAGCAGTTTAGCGCGGCGGACTAGCGGGAGGAACAATGAGCAGTTCTTC.

The genes are TRBV3-1 and TRBJ1-1; the D is unclear. V was trimmed by 3 bases and J by 1 base, leaving 9 bases between them. Germline loops: CDR1 LGHDT, CDR2 YNNKEL (reference sequence). CDR3 length: 14 amino acids. The DNA for the CDR3 is TGTGCCAGCAGCCATTACACTTCGAACACTGAAGCTTTCTTT. Its translation: CASSHYTSNTEAFF.

This clonotype has at least ten counts. CDR3: CSVGPGDTQYF. CDR3 sequence (DNA): TGCAGCGTGGGCCCGGGGGATACGCAGTATTTT. The chain is built from TRBV29-1 and TRBJ2-3, with a possible D match to TRBD2 (5 bases). CDR3 length: 11 amino acids. CDR1 and CDR2 (germline): SQVTM, ANQGSEA. V lost 6 bases and J lost 6, with 10 bases in between.

This clonotype was recorded a few times. The rearrangement uses TRBV12-3 or TRBV12-4 and TRBJ2-7, with D maybe TRBD1 (5 bases). The V end was cut by 2 bases, the J end by 3 bases, with 11 bases between. The CDR3 has 14 amino acids. The CDR3 region is CASSLRPQGYEQYF. CDR3 sequence (DNA): TGTGCCAGCAGTTTACGCCCCCAGGGCTACGAGCAGTACTTC.

In this sample, this clonotype turned up a few times. The J gene is TRBJ2-2, the V gene TRBV4-3; no definite D call. Germline values: CDR1 LGHNA, CDR2 YSLEER. The CDR3 extends over 16 amino acids. Deletions cut 1 base from V and 6 bases from J, with 15 bases between. Written as DNA, the CDR3 is TGCGCCAGCAGCCAAGTACAGAACGTCCTCGCCGGGGAGCTGTTTTTT. Its translation: CASSQVQNVLAGELFF.

There are a few counts of this clonotype. The chain combines TRBV20-1 with TRBJ2-1; 16 bases align to TRBD2. The CDR3 spans 16 residues. Looked up from germline, CDR1 is DFQATT and CDR2 is SNEGSKA (reference sequence). V lost 6 bases to trimming and J lost 6 bases; unmatched junction nucleotides: 8. CDR3 sequence reads: CSASGTSGRAINEQFF. CDR3 nucleotide sequence: TGCAGTGCGTCCGGGACTAGCGGGAGGGCCATCAATGAGCAGTTCTTC.

The chain links TRBV6-5 to TRBJ1-6, with 7 bases fitting TRBD1. This CDR3 is built from 12 residues. Germline V lookup: CDR1 MNHEY, CDR2 SVGAGI. V shed 5 bases, J shed 11 bases, and the junction held 3 bases outside the gene matches. In nucleotides, the CDR3 is TGTGCCAGCAGTCGACAGGGTACACCCCTCCACTTT. Amino acids: CASSRQGTPLHF.

This clonotype was counted ten times or more. The chain carries TRBV20-1 and TRBJ2-7; tentatively, D is TRBD2 (6 bases). Germline values: CDR1 DFQATT, CDR2 SNEGSKA (reference sequence). The length of the CDR3 is 14 residues. V was shortened by 1 base and J by 3 bases, with 13 bases between the two germline ends. The CDR3 DNA is TGCAGTGCTAGAGGGGTCGGTAGCGGCTACGAGCAGTACTTC. It codes for CSARGVGSGYEQYF.

The chain's CDR3 is CSVLSRESERYSYEQYF. CDR3 DNA sequence: TGCAGCGTTCTTTCCCGGGAGTCCGAACGTTACTCCTACGAGCAGTACTTC. The chain links TRBV29-1 to TRBJ2-7; perhaps TRBD2 as D (6 bases). CDR1 is SQVTM, CDR2 ANQGSEA, per germline. Trimming left V 5 bases short and J 0 bases short, with 23 bases between. The length of the CDR3 is 17 residues.

The chain employs TRBV28 and TRBJ2-5; D unresolved. Trimming took 4 bases from V and 1 from J, leaving 16 bases between them. The CDR3 is 16 residues long. Germline CDR1 MDHEN, CDR2 SYDVKM. CDR3 loop: CASSSPGRESQETQYF. In nucleotides, the CDR3 is TGTGCCAGCAGTTCCCCTGGCAGAGAGAGCCAAGAGACCCAGTACTTC.

This clonotype was seen a few times. This rearrangement joins TRBV6-5 to TRBJ1-1; the D gene is possibly TRBD1 (5 bases). The CDR3 has 12 residues. V was clipped by 6 bases and J by 7 bases, with 12 bases between them. Germline V gene lookup returns CDR1 MNHEY and CDR2 SVGAGI. The DNA of the CDR3 is TGTGCCAGCAGCCCTGACAGAGATGAAGCTTTCTTT. Its translation: CASSPDRDEAFF.

This clonotype was observed a few times. The V call is TRBV28, the J call TRBJ2-5, with 13 bases lining up with TRBD2. V shed 0 bases and J 5 bases; nucleotides not matched to a gene: 0. Germline V gives CDR1 MDHEN, CDR2 SYDVKM. The CDR3 loop spans 15 amino acids. CDR3 sequence (DNA): TGTGCCAGCAGTTTATGGACTAGCGGGAGGGAGACCCAGTACTTC. It yields the protein CASSLWTSGRETQYF. The whole variable domain, filled in from reference TRBV28 and TRBJ2-5, reads DVKVTQSSRYLVKRTGEKVFLECVQDMDHENMFWYRQDPGLGLRLIYFSYDVKMKEKGDIPEGYSVSREKKERFSLILESASTNQTSMYLCASSLWTSGRETQYFGPGTRLLVL.

The gene calls are TRBV5-1 and TRBJ1-5; D possibly corresponds to TRBD1 (6 bases). The CDR3 sequence is 15 residues long. V lost 0 bases and J 2 bases, leaving 9 bases between the germline ends. Germline loops: CDR1 SGHRS, CDR2 YFSETQ. Written as DNA, the CDR3 is TGCGCCAGCAGCTTGGAGGGACACCGCAATCAGCCCCAGCATTTT. It translates to CASSLEGHRNQPQHF.

V is TRBV10-3 and J is TRBJ2-1, with TRBD1 matching 8 bases. Germline V lookup: CDR1 ENHRY, CDR2 SYGVKD. J lost 8 bases, V lost 4 bases, and 10 bases had no gene match. This CDR3 is built from 15 residues. CDR3 nucleotide sequence: TGTGCCATCAGTGGAGGACAGGGACATTTTGATGAGCAGTTCTTC. The encoded protein is CAISGGQGHFDEQFF.

The chain has TRBV12-3 or TRBV12-4 and TRBJ2-3; D not certain. The CDR3 is 13 residues long. Trimming pared 2 bases from V and 6 bases from J, leaving 9 bases between. CDR3 DNA sequence: TGTGCCAGCAGTTTAAGGGCGGAGGATACGCAGTATTTT. This sequence encodes CASSLRAEDTQYF.

This clonotype was recorded a few times. V is TRBV6-1 and J is TRBJ2-1; 9 bases match TRBD2. Germline V lookup: CDR1 MNHNS, CDR2 SASEGT. The CDR3 is 15 amino acids. J gave up 5 bases and V 4 bases, and 6 bases lay outside the gene matches. The CDR3 DNA reads as TGTGCCAGCAGTGTTCGGCTAGCGGGGAACAATGAGCAGTTCTTC. This encodes CASSVRLAGNNEQFF.